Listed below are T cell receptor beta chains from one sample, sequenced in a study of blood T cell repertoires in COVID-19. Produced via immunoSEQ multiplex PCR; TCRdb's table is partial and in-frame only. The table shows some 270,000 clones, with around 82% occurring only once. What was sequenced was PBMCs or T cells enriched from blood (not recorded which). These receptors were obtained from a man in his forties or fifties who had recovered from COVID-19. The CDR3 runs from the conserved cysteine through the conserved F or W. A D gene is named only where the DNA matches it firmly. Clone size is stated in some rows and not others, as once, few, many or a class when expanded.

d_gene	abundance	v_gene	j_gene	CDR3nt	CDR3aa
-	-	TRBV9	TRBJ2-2	TGTGCCAGCAGCCCCATCCACGGGGGTTGGGACACCGGGGAGCTGTTTTTT	CASSPIHGGWDTGELFF
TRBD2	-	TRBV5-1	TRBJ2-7	TGCGCCAGCAGCTCGCCGGTCGGACTAGGAGGCTACGAGCAGTACTTC	CASSSPVGLGGYEQYF
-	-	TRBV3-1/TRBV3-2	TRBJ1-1	TGTGCCAGCAGCCAAGGGCAGGGGTTGACTGAAGCTTTCTTT	CASSQGQGLTEAFF
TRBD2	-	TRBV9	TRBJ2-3	TGTGCCAGCAGCCCCTTAGGACTAGCGGGGGGCCCTCTCCAACACACAGATACGCAGTATTTT	CASSPLGLAGGPLQHTDTQYF
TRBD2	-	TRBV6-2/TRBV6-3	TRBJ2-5	TGTGCCAGCAGTTACAGCGGGGGGGCCTCAGAGACCCAGTACTTC	CASSYSGGASETQYF
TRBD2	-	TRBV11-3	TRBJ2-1	TGTGCCAGCAGCTTAGTTTTTAGCGGGGATGAGCAGTTCTTC	CASSLVFSGDEQFF
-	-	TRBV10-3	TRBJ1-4	TGTGCCGCGCGGGGGCAGGTGGGTGAAAAACTGTTTTTT	CAARGQVGEKLFF
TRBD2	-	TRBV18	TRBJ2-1	TGTGCCAGCTCACCAGGGACTAGCGGCCCCATGGGATACAATGAGCAGTTCTTC	CASSPGTSGPMGYNEQFF
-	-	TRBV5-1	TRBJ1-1	TGCGCCAGCAGCCCCGGTAACACTGAAGCTTTCTTT	CASSPGNTEAFF
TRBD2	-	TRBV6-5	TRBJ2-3	TGTGCCAGCAGTTCCGGGACTAGCTGGGCGCAGTATTTT	CASSSGTSWAQYF
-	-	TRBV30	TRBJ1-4	TGTGCCTGGAGTTTAACCGGGACATTTAGTGAAAAACTGTTTTTT	CAWSLTGTFSEKLFF
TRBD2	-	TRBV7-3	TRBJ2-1	TGTGCCAGCAGCCCGAGTAGCGGGAGGGCCTTCAATGAGCAGTTCTTC	CASSPSSGRAFNEQFF
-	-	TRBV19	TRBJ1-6	TGTGCCAGTAAAGCGACCAGCTCCTATAATTCACCCCTCCACTTT	CASKATSSYNSPLHF
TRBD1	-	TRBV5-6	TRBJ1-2	TGTGCCAGCAGCTTCAACCGGGACAGACGTAACTATGGCTACACCTTC	CASSFNRDRRNYGYTF
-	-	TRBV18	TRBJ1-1	TGTGCCAGCTCACCTAATCATGACATCTGGGGGGGAGCTTTCTTT	CASSPNHDIWGGAFF
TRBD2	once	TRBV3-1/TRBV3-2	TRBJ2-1	TGTGCCAGCAGCCCGATGACTAGCGGTCTTAGAGGCAATGAGCAGTTCTTC	CASSPMTSGLRGNEQFF
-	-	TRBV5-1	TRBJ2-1	TGCGCCAGCAGCTGGAGCGTTGGGAGGAATAATGAGCAGTTCTTC	CASSWSVGRNNEQFF
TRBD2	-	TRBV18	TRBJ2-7	TGTGCCAGCTCACCGTCCGCGACTAGCTACTACGAGCAGTACTTC	CASSPSATSYYEQYF
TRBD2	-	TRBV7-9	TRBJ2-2	TGTGCCAGCAGCTTCCCTGCTAGCGGTGGGAACACCGGGGAGCTGTTTTTT	CASSFPASGGNTGELFF
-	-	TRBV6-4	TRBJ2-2	TGTGCCAGCAGTTCCACTAGCTCCAACACCGGGGAGCTGTTTTTT	CASSSTSSNTGELFF
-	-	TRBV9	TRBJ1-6	TGTGCCAGCAGCGTGGAGGACAATTCACCCCTCCACTTT	CASSVEDNSPLHF
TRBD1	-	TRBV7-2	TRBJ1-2	TGTGCCAGCAGCCTAGACGGGGGACAGGGGGCGAGATCCTTC	CASSLDGGQGARSF
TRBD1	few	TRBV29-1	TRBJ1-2	TGCAGCGCCTGGGGAGTAGGGGGCACCTATGGCTACACCTTC	CSAWGVGGTYGYTF
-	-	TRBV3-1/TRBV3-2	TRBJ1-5	TGTGCCAGCAGCCTAAAGCCTGGGGGGAATCAGCCCCAGCATTTT	CASSLKPGGNQPQHF
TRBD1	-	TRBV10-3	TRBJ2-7	TGTGCCGGCAGGGACAGGGGGTACGAGCAGTACTTC	CAGRDRGYEQYF
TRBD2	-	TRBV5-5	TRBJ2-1	TGTGCCAGCAGCTCCAGCCCGGGGGGTCGGGCTGCCTCCTACAATGAGCAGTTCTTC	CASSSSPGGRAASYNEQFF